This T cell receptor (beta chain) was recovered during a study of shared clonotypes between healthy human individuals. Study observations and caveats: With a handful of donors compared, 5% to 5.5% of naive CD4 clonotypes were shared.

Turning to this clone: Its matching antigen is unknown.

The DNA input per sorted-subset replicate PCR was 150 to 200 ng, corresponding to roughly 31,000 T cell genomes. This table comes from immunoSEQ multiplex PCR, and its TCRdb copy is limited to in-frame clones, with some not included. Of around 2.3 million clones in the sample, 90% to 96% are singletons; the top ten hold 0.13%. Losses at the gene ends were 2 bases for V and 1 base for J; bases not matched to a gene: 3. The germline V gene encodes CDR1 SNHLY and CDR2 FYNNEI. The CDR3 length is 15 residues. The gene calls are TRBV2 and TRBJ1-1; 8 bases fit TRBD1. The sequencing sample was made of naive CD4+ T cells sorted from blood. Subset indicated: CD45RA+ positively selected. The TCR originated in a man aged 18 to 30 in good health. In DNA, the CDR3 is TGTGCCAGCAGTGAATCAGGGGGCGCGAACACTGAAGCTTTCTTT. Its protein is CASSESGGANTEAFF.